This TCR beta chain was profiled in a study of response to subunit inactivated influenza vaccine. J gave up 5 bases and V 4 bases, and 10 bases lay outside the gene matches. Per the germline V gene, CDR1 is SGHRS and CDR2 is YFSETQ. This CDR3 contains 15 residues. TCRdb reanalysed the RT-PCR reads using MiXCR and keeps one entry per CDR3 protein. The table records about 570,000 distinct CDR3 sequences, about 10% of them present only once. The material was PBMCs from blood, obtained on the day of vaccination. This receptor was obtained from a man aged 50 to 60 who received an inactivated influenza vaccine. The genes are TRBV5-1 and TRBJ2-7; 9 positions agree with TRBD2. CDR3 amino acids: CASSPPSGGPDEQYF. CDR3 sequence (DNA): TGCGCCAGCAGCCCACCAAGCGGGGGGCCCGACGAGCAGTACTTC.